What follows are 17 T cell receptor beta chains derived from one specimen sequenced in a study of cytomegalovirus exposure and HLA in healthy donors (TCRdb year 2017). Library preparation used the immunoSEQ multiplex PCR assay. For the multiplex PCR, a mixture combining 60 forward primers for TCR Vbeta segments and 13 reverse primers for TCR Jbeta segments was used. Imported from immuneACCESS, the table was reduced by TCRdb to in-frame sequences with V and J called. These copies leave out some clones; in studies compared against another copy, an unresolved V gene accounts for under half, and the cause of the remainder is not known. The sample data list 100,000 or so clones, and approximately 84% of these were observed just once. Of the sample, under 2.5% is held by the ten largest clones. Sequenced sample: PBMCs. These receptors were obtained from a young man in good health and CMV-seronegative.

The genes are TRBV11-2 and TRBJ1-2; TRBD1 might be the D (5 bases). CDR1 and CDR2 (germline): SGHAT, FQNNGV. V was trimmed by 8 bases and J by 4 bases, leaving 14 bases between them. This CDR3 comprises 13 residues. The CDR3 nucleotides read TGTGCCAGCCGGACGCAGGGATCCTATGGCTACACCTTC. Protein product: CASRTQGSYGYTF.

The genes are TRBV7-3 and TRBJ1-1; tentatively, D is TRBD1 (5 bases). The V and J ends lost 2 bases and 0 bases respectively, with 7 bases between them. CDR1 is SGHTA, CDR2 FQGTGA, per germline. The length of the CDR3 is 14 residues. The CDR3 sequence: CASSLAGMNTEAFF. DNA of the CDR3: TGTGCCAGCAGCTTAGCAGGGATGAACACTGAAGCTTTCTTT. Filled out from reference TRBV7-3 and TRBJ1-1, the complete variable domain reads GAGVSQTPSNKVTEKGKYVELRCDPISGHTALYWYRQSLGQGPEFLIYFQGTGAADDSGLPNDRFFAVRPEGSVSTLKIQRTERGDSAVYLCASSLAGMNTEAFFGQGTRLTVV.

The chain combines TRBV27 with TRBJ2-2, with 7 bases that match TRBD1. The CDR3 is 17 amino acids. Germline CDR1 reads MNHEY; CDR2 reads SMNVEV (reference sequence). The V segment lost 8 bases and the J segment 2 bases; nucleotides outside the gene matches: 14. CDR3 DNA: TGTGCCAGCCGACCAAACGACAGGGTTGTTAACACCGGGGAGCTGTTTTTT. Its protein is CASRPNDRVVNTGELFF.

The chain combines TRBV5-8 with TRBJ1-2; unclear D gene. This CDR3 is 15 amino acids long. V was shortened by 3 bases and J by 4 bases, with 16 bases between the two germline ends. CDR1 SGHTS and CDR2 YDEGEE come from the germline V gene. In nucleotides, the CDR3 is TGTGCCAGCAGCTGGACTCCTCAAGCGGCCTATGGCTACACCTTC. Residues: CASSWTPQAAYGYTF.

This clone has a handful of counts. The chain joins TRBV19 to TRBJ1-2; D gene uncertain. Trimming took off 8 bases at V and 4 bases at J, with 14 bases between the two ends. The germline V gene encodes CDR1 LNHDA and CDR2 SQIVND (reference sequence). The CDR3 is 13 residues long. CDR3: CASFRGGLYGYTF. The DNA for the CDR3 is TGTGCCAGTTTCAGAGGAGGGCTCTATGGCTACACCTTC.

The CDR3 DNA follows: TGTGCCAGTAGTACCGTAGCGGGGGGCTCCTACGAGCAGTACTTC. This sequence encodes CASSTVAGGSYEQYF. This chain links TRBV19 with TRBJ2-7; 10 nucleotides line up with TRBD2. V lost 4 bases, J lost 0 bases, and 3 bases stayed unmatched. This CDR3 contains 15 residues. Per germline, CDR1 LNHDA and CDR2 SQIVND (reference sequence). Full variable domain (missing parts from reference TRBV19 and TRBJ2-7): DGGITQSPKYLFRKEGQNVTLSCEQNLNHDAMYWYRQDPGQGLRLIYYSQIVNDFQKGDIAEGYSVSREKKESFPLTVTSAQKNPTAFYLCASSTVAGGSYEQYFGPGTRLTVT.

The chain uses TRBV28 and TRBJ1-5; 8 bases line up with TRBD1. J gave up 6 bases and V 6 bases, and 4 bases lay outside the gene matches. This CDR3 contains 13 residues. Germline loops: CDR1 MDHEN, CDR2 SYDVKM. The CDR3 region has the DNA TGTGCCAGCAGGCCAGGGGGCGGTCAGCCCCAGCATTTT. Translating gives CASRPGGGQPQHF.

This chain connects TRBV29-1 to TRBJ1-1, with D maybe TRBD1 (6 bases). The germline V gene has CDR1 SQVTM and CDR2 ANQGSEA. V dropped 4 bases and J dropped 4 bases, with 16 bases sitting between them. This CDR3 spans 14 amino acids. The CDR3 bases are TGCAGCGTTGTAACAGGGCACCGGGCCACTGAAGCTTTCTTT. Its protein is CSVVTGHRATEAFF.

The CDR3 here is CASSVYSGGGEQFF. In nucleotides, the CDR3 is TGTGCCAGCAGTGTATATAGCGGCGGCGGGGAGCAGTTCTTC. The chain combines TRBV25-1 with TRBJ2-1, with a possible D match to TRBD2 (6 bases). Germline V gives CDR1 MGHDK, CDR2 SYGVNS. The CDR3 loop spans 14 amino acids. V shed 4 bases and J shed 10 bases, with 17 bases lying between them.

The gene calls are TRBV7-6 and TRBJ2-3; 11 bases align to TRBD2. The CDR3 is made up of 15 amino acids. Trimming took 5 bases from V and 3 from J; bases not matched to a gene: 4. Germline V CDR1 and CDR2: SGHVS, FNYEAQ. The CDR3 reads CASSLRTSGTDTQYF. The CDR3 DNA is TGTGCCAGCAGCCTCCGGACTAGCGGGACAGATACGCAGTATTTT.

This clone was observed once. The CDR3 DNA reads TGTGCCAGCAGCTTAGGGACAGGGGGCAGGAATGAGCAGTTCTTC. Protein product: CASSLGTGGRNEQFF. The genes are TRBV7-9 and TRBJ2-1; TRBD1 matches at 11 bases. V shed 1 base and J 7 bases; nucleotides not matched to a gene: 3. Germline loops: CDR1 SEHNR, CDR2 FQNEAQ (reference sequence). The CDR3 extends over 15 amino acids. Combining the CDR3 with reference TRBV7-9 and TRBJ2-1 gives the whole variable domain DTGVSQNPRHKITKRGQNVTFRCDPISEHNRLYWYRQTLGQGPEFLTYFQNEAQLEKSRLLSDRFSAERPKGSFSTLEIQRTEQGDSAMYLCASSLGTGGRNEQFFGPGTRLTVL.

The chain links TRBV5-1 to TRBJ2-2; TRBD2 is a possible D gene (5 bases). The CDR3 totals 14 residues. Germline-derived CDR1 and CDR2 are SGHRS and YFSETQ. V was shortened by 1 base and J by 11 bases, with 15 bases between the two germline ends. CDR3 loop: CASSLSSRVEELFF. CDR3 bases: TGCGCCAGCAGCTTGAGCTCGAGGGTCGAAGAGCTGTTTTTT.

This clone was recorded a few times. The chain recombines TRBV5-5 with TRBJ1-1, with unresolved D. CDR3 size: 13 residues. Germline lookup yields CDR1 SGHKS and CDR2 YYEKEE (reference sequence). Trimming shortened V by 0 bases and J by 6 bases, and 9 bases separated the two germline ends. The chain's CDR3 is CASSLVRIAEAFF. The CDR3 DNA is TGTGCCAGCAGCTTGGTGAGGATCGCTGAAGCTTTCTTT. Together with reference TRBV5-5 and TRBJ1-1, the CDR3 gives the full variable domain: DAGVTQSPTHLIKTRGQQVTLRCSPISGHKSVSWYQQVLGQGPQFIFQYYEKEERGRGNFPDRFSARQFPNYSSELNVNALLLGDSALYLCASSLVRIAEAFFGQGTRLTVV.

The chain couples TRBV27 to TRBJ2-7, with TRBD1 matching over 10 bases. The CDR3 runs to 13 residues. The V gene's germline CDR1 is MNHEY and CDR2 SMNVEV (reference sequence). V lost 8 bases, J lost 7 bases, and 8 bases stayed unmatched. The CDR3 DNA is TGTGCCAGCCTAGACAGGGGGCGGCGGGAGCAGTACTTC. The encoded protein is CASLDRGRREQYF.

V usage is TRBV6-4 and J usage is TRBJ2-3, with D possibly being TRBD2 (5 bases). This CDR3 spans 14 amino acids. Trimming took 4 bases from V and 2 from J, leaving 10 bases between them. Germline CDR1 and CDR2: MRHNA and SNTAGT. CDR3 protein: CASSVEGFTDTQYF. The CDR3, as DNA: TGTGCCAGCAGTGTTGAGGGATTCACAGATACGCAGTATTTT.

The chain carries TRBV7-9 and TRBJ2-5; D is possibly TRBD2 (6 bases). This CDR3 contains 12 residues. Trimming took off 5 bases at V and 4 bases at J, with 8 bases between the two ends. In germline, CDR1 is SEHNR, CDR2 FQNEAQ (reference sequence). CDR3 nucleotide sequence: TGTGCCAGCAGCCCCGGGAGAGAGACCCAGTACTTC. This sequence encodes CASSPGRETQYF. Variable domain in full (rest from reference TRBV7-9 and TRBJ2-5): DTGVSQNPRHKITKRGQNVTFRCDPISEHNRLYWYRQTLGQGPEFLTYFQNEAQLEKSRLLSDRFSAERPKGSFSTLEIQRTEQGDSAMYLCASSPGRETQYFGPGTRLLVL.

This clone was observed a handful of times. CDR3 sequence (DNA): TGCGCCAGCAGCGATACGGGGGGCTCGTTTGGCGAGCAGTACTTC. Translated: CASSDTGGSFGEQYF. The rearrangement links TRBV5-1 to TRBJ2-7; possible D gene TRBD2, 7 bases. V shed 4 bases and J shed 6 bases, with 20 bases lying between them. The CDR3 is 15 residues long. Looked up from germline, CDR1 is SGHRS and CDR2 is YFSETQ. Using reference TRBV5-1 and TRBJ2-7 for the parts outside the CDR3, the full variable domain is KAGVTQTPRYLIKTRGQQVTLSCSPISGHRSVSWYQQTPGQGLQFLFEYFSETQRNKGNFPGRFSGRQFSNSRSEMNVSTLELGDSALYLCASSDTGGSFGEQYFGPGTRLTVT.